Many counts were recorded for the clone carrying this T cell receptor (beta chain). This specimen comes from a study of regulatory T cells in long-lasting Graves disease. Germline assignment: CDR1 MNHNS and CDR2 SASEGT. This CDR3 has 11 residues. The germline V and J ends were trimmed by 7 bases and 5 bases, with 9 bases remaining between them. Time point of the sample: newly diagnosed GD, antithyroid drugs for less than 3 months. Making the TCR library involved RNA that had been extracted from PBMCs. Sequencing libraries for TCR beta were prepared with iRepertoire HTBI primers and Arm-PCR of CDR3 regions. TCRdb itself ran the multiplex PCR reads through MiXCR, one entry per CDR3 protein. The sample has 200,000 to 250,000 distinct CDR3 sequences, about 19% seen once. These data were also filed under a second study, of T cells in Graves' hyperthyroidism and ophthalmopathy.

The TCR sequence derives from a woman younger than 45 with Graves disease. Sequencing was performed on peripheral blood mononuclear cells (PBMCs), taken at new diagnosis, from a patient treated with antithyroid drugs. The V and J genes are TRBV6-1 and TRBJ2-7, with a tentative D call TRBD2 (5 bases). The CDR3 sequence is CASNLGDEQYF. The CDR3 DNA sequence: TGTGCCAGCAATTTGGGAGACGAGCAGTACTTC.